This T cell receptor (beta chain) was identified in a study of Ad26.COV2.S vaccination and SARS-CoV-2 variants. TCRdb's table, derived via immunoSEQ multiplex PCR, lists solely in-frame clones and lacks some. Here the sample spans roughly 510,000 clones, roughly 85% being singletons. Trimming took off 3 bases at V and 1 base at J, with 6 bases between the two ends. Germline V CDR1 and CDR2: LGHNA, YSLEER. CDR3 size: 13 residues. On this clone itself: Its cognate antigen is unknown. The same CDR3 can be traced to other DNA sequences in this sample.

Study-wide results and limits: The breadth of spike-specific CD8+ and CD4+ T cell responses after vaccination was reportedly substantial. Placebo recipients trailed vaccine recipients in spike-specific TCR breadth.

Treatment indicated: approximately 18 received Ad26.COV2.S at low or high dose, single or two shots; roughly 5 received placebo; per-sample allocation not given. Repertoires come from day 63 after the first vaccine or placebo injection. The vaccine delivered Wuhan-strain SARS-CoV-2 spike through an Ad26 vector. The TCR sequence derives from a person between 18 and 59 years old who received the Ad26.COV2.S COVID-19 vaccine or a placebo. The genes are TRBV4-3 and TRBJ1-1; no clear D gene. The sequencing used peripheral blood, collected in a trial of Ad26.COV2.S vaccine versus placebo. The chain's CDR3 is CASSQTGNTEAFF. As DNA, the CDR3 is TGCGCCAGCAGCCAGACCGGGAACACTGAAGCTTTCTTT.